This TCR beta chain stems from a study of Ad26.COV2.S vaccination and SARS-CoV-2 variants. The wider study: Intramuscularly, Ad26.COV2.S was given either once or twice, 56 days apart. Study-wide results and caveats: Non-spike TCR breadth showed similarity between vaccine and placebo recipients.

Note on this clone: The antigen is undetermined.

This table comes from immunoSEQ multiplex PCR, and its TCRdb copy is limited to in-frame clones, with some not included. The data show about 370,000 clones, roughly nine tenths seen once. Treatment given: some 20 received Ad26.COV2.S at low or high dose, single or two shots; 5 received placebo; per-sample allocation not given. Material that was analyzed had been drawn on day 63 after the first vaccine or placebo injection. Between the trimmed V and J ends, which lost 4 bases and 5 bases, there was a span of 17 bases. CDR1 and CDR2 from the germline V gene are SQVTM and ANQGSEA. CDR3 length: 14 residues.

This clonotype originated in a person aged 18-60 years who received the Ad26.COV2.S COVID-19 vaccine or a placebo. The chain has TRBV29-1 and TRBJ1-2; the D gene is possibly TRBD1 (5 bases). Here the sequenced sample was peripheral blood, taken in a trial of Ad26.COV2.S vaccine versus placebo. Here the CDR3 reads CSVGTPGRVYGYTF. CDR3 nucleotides: TGCAGCGTTGGGACCCCCGGCAGGGTTTATGGCTACACCTTC.